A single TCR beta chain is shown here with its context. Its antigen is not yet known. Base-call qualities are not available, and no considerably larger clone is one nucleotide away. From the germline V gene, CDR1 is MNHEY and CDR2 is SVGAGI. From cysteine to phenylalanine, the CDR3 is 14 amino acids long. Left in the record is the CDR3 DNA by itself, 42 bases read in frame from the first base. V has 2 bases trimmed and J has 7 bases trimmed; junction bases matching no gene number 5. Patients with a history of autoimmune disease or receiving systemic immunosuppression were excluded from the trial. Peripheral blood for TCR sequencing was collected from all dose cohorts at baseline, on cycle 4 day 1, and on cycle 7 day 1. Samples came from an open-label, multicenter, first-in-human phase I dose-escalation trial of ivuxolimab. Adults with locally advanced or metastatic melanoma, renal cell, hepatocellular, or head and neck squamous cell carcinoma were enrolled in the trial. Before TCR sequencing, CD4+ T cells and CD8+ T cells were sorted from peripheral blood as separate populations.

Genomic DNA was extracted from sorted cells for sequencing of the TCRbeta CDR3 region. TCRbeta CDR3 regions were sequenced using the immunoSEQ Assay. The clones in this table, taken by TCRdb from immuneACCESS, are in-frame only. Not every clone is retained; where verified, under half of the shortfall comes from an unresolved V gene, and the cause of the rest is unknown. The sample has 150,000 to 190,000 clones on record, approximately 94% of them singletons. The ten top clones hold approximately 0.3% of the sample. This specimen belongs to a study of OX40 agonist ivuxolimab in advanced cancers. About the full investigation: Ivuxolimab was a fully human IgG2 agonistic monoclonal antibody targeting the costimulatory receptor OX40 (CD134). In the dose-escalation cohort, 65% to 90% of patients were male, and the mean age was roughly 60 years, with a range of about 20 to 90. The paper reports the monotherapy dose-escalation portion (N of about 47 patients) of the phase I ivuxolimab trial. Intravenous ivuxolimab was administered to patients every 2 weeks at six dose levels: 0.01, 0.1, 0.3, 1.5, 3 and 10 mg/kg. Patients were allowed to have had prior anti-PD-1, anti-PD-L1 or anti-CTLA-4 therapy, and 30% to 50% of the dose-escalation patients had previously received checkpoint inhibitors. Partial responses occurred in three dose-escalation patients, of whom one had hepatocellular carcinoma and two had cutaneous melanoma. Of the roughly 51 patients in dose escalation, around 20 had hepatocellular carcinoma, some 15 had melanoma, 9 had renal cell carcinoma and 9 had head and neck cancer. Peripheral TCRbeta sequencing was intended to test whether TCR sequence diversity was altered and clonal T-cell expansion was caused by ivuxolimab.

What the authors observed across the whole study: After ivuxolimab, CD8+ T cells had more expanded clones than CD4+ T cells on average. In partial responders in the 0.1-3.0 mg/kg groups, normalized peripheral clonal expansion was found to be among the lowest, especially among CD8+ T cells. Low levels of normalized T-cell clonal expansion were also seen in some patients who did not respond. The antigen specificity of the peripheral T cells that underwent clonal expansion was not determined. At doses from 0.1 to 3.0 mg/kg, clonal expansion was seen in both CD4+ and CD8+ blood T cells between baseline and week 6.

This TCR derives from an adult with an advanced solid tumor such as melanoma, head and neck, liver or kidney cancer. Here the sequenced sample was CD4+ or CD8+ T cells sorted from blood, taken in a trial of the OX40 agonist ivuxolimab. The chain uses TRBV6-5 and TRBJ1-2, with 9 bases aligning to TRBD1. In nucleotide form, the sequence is TGTGCCAGCAGTTACGGACAGGGGCAGGGTGGCTACACCTTC. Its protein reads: CASSYGQGQGGYTF.